The 19 T cell receptor beta chains below come from one sample, sequenced in a study of tumor and adjacent non-tumor tissue in lung cancer. TCRbeta libraries were built with three rounds of nested PCR, modified from ARM-PCR. In TCRdb, the multiplex PCR reads were re-called with MiXCR into one record per CDR3 protein. The profile shows more than 60,000 distinct CDR3 sequences, about three quarters of them singletons. This sample's RNA came from whole unsorted tissue. Sequencing was done on a sample of lung tumor tissue. The receptors shown here come from a woman between 50 and 59 years old with non-small cell lung cancer.

About this clonotype: One end of the junction does not line up with germline, which may come from a read error. The chain couples TRBV4-2 to TRBJ2-7; D unresolved. CDR3 length equals 16 residues. Germline V gives CDR1 LGHNA, CDR2 YNFKEQ. This CDR3 is CASRHAIEAVPYEQYF. CDR3 in DNA: TGTGCCAGCCGCCATGCAATAGAGGCGGTCCCCTACGAGCAATACTTC.

This chain links TRBV4-1 with TRBJ1-4; tentative D call: TRBD1 (5 bases). Trimming took 1 base from V and 6 from J, leaving 12 bases between them. The CDR3 sequence is 15 residues long. The germline gives CDR1 MGHRA, CDR2 YSYEKL. DNA for the CDR3: TGCGCCAGCAGCCAAGTTTCAGGGAACGATGAAAAACTGTTTTTT. Protein sequence: CASSQVSGNDEKLFF.

As to this clonotype: The junction shows a germline mismatch at one end, possibly a read error. This chain uses TRBV11-2 with TRBJ2-1; 7 bases are a match to TRBD2. Germline V gives CDR1 SGHAT, CDR2 FQNNGV. The CDR3 is 15 amino acids. The CDR3 here is CASSPRTRGVGEHLF. CDR3 DNA: TGTGCCAGCAGCCCCCGGACTAGAGGGGTGGGTGAGCATCTCTTC.

On this clonotype itself: With a much larger clone just one base away, this may be a read error. The CDR3 DNA follows: TGCAGTGTTAGAGTGGCCAGGGAGTATGGCTACACCTTC. As protein: CSVRVAREYGYTF. The chain carries TRBV20-1 and TRBJ1-2; D is possibly TRBD1 (5 bases). This CDR3 region has 13 residues. Germline V gene lookup returns CDR1 DFQATT and CDR2 SNEGSKA (reference sequence).

Concerning this clonotype itself: This is likely a read error, given that the CDR3 carries no conserved phenylalanine or tryptophan at its end. The gene calls are TRBV7-9 and TRBJ1-1, with D tentatively TRBD1 (5 bases). CDR1 is SEHNR and CDR2 is FQNEAQ in the germline V gene (reference sequence). Trimming shortened V by 5 bases and J by 7 bases, and 17 bases separated the two germline ends. There are 14 residues in the CDR3. The CDR3 spells CASSIQRDVIEAFL. The CDR3, as DNA: TGTGCCAGCAGCATCCAGCGGGACGTAATTGAAGCTTTCCTT.

This clonotype occurred a few times. Relative to the germline gene, one junction end is altered; a read error may explain this. This chain connects TRBV6-1 to TRBJ2-3, with 12 bases identical to TRBD2. CDR3 length: 15 amino acids. From germline, CDR1 is MNHNS and CDR2 SASEGT. The CDR3 DNA is TGTACCAGCAGTGAACTAGCGGGAGGCACAAATGCGCAGTATTTT. Translated: CTSSELAGGTNAQYF.

A note on this clonotype: The conserved final phenylalanine or tryptophan is absent from the CDR3, which likely points to a read error. The chain recombines TRBV6-1 with TRBJ1-1; D not resolved. V shed 6 bases and J shed 1 base, with 9 bases lying between them. The germline CDR1 and CDR2 sequences are MNHNS and SASEGT. The CDR3 loop spans 13 amino acids. The CDR3 loop is CASSRKENTEAFY. Here the CDR3 DNA reads TGTGCCAGCAGCCGGAAAGAGAACACTGAAGCTTTCTAT.

Turning to this clonotype: A read error may produce the germline difference seen at one junction end. The V and J genes are TRBV4-1 and TRBJ2-1; possibly TRBD1 for D (5 bases). CDR3 length: 16 amino acids. CDR1 and CDR2 from the germline V gene are MGHRA and YSYEKL. CDR3 sequence: CASSQGHLVTCNGQFF. DNA for the CDR3: TGCGCCAGCAGTCAAGGACACCTTGTGACCTGCAATGGGCAGTTCTTC.

As regards this clonotype: A read error may produce the germline difference seen at one junction end. The chain couples TRBV10-2 to TRBJ2-2, with TRBD2 identical over 13 bases. CDR1 WSHSY and CDR2 SAAADI come from the germline V gene. The CDR3 has 18 amino acids. The CDR3 DNA follows: TGCGCCAGCAGTCCTTCCCCCGGGACTAGCGGGAAGGCTTGGGAACTGTTTTTT. It encodes CASSPSPGTSGKAWELFF.

This sequence joins TRBV4-2 and TRBJ2-5, with unresolved D. V lost 9 bases to trimming and J lost 2 bases, with 19 bases between them. This CDR3 is 15 amino acids long. Per germline, CDR1 LGHNA and CDR2 YNFKEQ. CDR3 loop: CARSKERESQETQYF. CDR3 coding DNA: TGTGCCAGGAGCAAAGAAAGAGAGTCTCAAGAGACCCAGTACTTC.

A remark on this clonotype: Germline and junction disagree at one end, which may indicate a read error. The chain has TRBV10-1 and TRBJ2-2; D tentatively fits TRBD1 or TRBD2 (5 bases each). Germline V gene lookup returns CDR1 WNHNN and CDR2 SYGVQD (reference sequence). CDR3 length: 19 residues. CDR3 amino acids: CASSERRGAGSLNIGELLF. In DNA form, the CDR3 reads TGCGCCAGCAGTGAGCGTCGGGGCGCAGGGTCCCTAAACATCGGGGAGCTGTTATTT.

The rearrangement uses TRBV10-2 and TRBJ2-7; D remains unclear. Deletions cut 10 bases from V and 4 bases from J, with 20 bases between. The CDR3 runs 14 residues. The germline gives CDR1 WSHSY, CDR2 SAAADI. The CDR3 protein is CATRGTHSPYEQYF. In DNA form, the CDR3 reads TGCGCCACCCGAGGCACACATTCCCCTTACGAGCAGTACTTC.

The chain joins TRBV21-1 to TRBJ2-7. TRBV21-1 is a pseudogene. CDR3 size: 15 residues. CDR3 in DNA: TGTGCCAGCAGCAAAGTACTCGACCCTTACTGCGAGCAGTACTTC. The encoded protein is CASSKVLDPYCEQYF.

Regarding this clonotype: At one end, the junction sequence differs from germline, possibly due to a read error. V and J are TRBV6-5 and TRBJ2-7; maybe TRBD1 (6 bases). CDR1 and CDR2 from the germline V gene are MNHEY and SVGAGI. The CDR3 totals 14 residues. The CDR3 sequence: CGSTPGQRSYGQYF. For the CDR3, the DNA is TGTGGCAGCACTCCCGGACAGAGAAGTTACGGGCAGTACTTC.

This clonotype was seen more than once but under ten times. V and J are TRBV28 and TRBJ1-1; no firm D call. V was trimmed by 1 base and J by 2 bases, leaving 11 bases between them. The germline gives CDR1 MDHEN, CDR2 SYDVKM. The CDR3 runs 15 residues. The CDR3 sequence: CASSLYLIHNTEAFF. The CDR3 region has the DNA TGTGCCAGCAGTTTATATTTAATACATAACACTGAAGCTTTCTTT.

The V gene is TRBV4-1, the J gene TRBJ2-1; a weak D match, TRBD1 (5 bases). The CDR3 runs to 16 residues. V was cut by 4 bases and J by 4 bases, with 17 bases left in between. CDR1 MGHRA and CDR2 YSYEKL come from the germline V gene. In nucleotides, the CDR3 is TGCGCCAGCAGCCCCGGCAGGGAACAGGCGTACAATGAGCAGTTCTTC. Protein: CASSPGREQAYNEQFF.

This clonotype turned up a few times. One junction end disagrees with the germline gene, perhaps due to a read error. This chain uses TRBV10-3 with TRBJ2-1; D is perhaps TRBD1 (6 bases). The CDR3 totals 17 residues. Germline values: CDR1 ENHRY, CDR2 SYGVKD. This chain's CDR3 is CVISESGRGRDYNEQFF. DNA of the CDR3: TGTGTCATCAGTGAATCGGGCAGGGGCCGGGATTACAATGAGCAGTTCTTC.

Comment on this clonotype: A read error may produce the germline difference seen at one junction end. The genes are TRBV4-2 and TRBJ2-6; possible D gene TRBD2, 6 bases. Germline CDR1 LGHNA, CDR2 YNFKEQ. The CDR3 runs 16 residues. CDR3 protein: CANSQEGSTGTNVLTF. The CDR3 DNA reads as TGTGCCAACAGCCAGGAGGGATCTACTGGGACCAACGTCCTGACTTTC.

Details on this clonotype: A junction boundary mismatches the germline segment, possibly from a read error. V is TRBV10-3 and J is TRBJ1-5, with D perhaps matching TRBD1 (6 bases). Germline assignment: CDR1 ENHRY and CDR2 SYGVKD. This CDR3 is 14 amino acids long. The CDR3 nucleotides read TGTGCCATCGAAGGACGGGGGGCGGAACAGCCCCATCATTTT. Its protein product is CAIEGRGAEQPHHF.